This record concerns one T cell receptor beta chain sequence. Its target is unknown. TCRdb passed the 5' RACE reads through MiXCR, listing each CDR3 protein once. The sample yields 30,000 to 45,000 distinct CDR3 sequences, about an eighth seen once. CDR1 DFQATT and CDR2 SNEGSKA come from the germline V gene (reference sequence). Trimming removed 6 bases from V and 2 bases from J, with 11 bases in between. The CDR3 contains 14 residues. This sample stems from a study of CD8 T cells in ankylosing spondylitis. Points from the study as a whole: Some of the motif variants had earlier been found in reactive arthritis patients' fluid and blood. Disease-linked clones reportedly concentrated significantly in matched ankylosing spondylitis synovial fluid.

The chain combines TRBV20-1 with TRBJ1-6; D remains ambiguous. The sequencing sample was made of synovial fluid, either unsorted or a sorted T cell fraction (not recorded which). The origin of this receptor is a male donor with ankylosing spondylitis. The CDR3 spells CSAVYHAYNSPLHF. In DNA, the CDR3 is TGCAGTGCGGTTTACCACGCCTATAATTCACCCCTCCACTTT.